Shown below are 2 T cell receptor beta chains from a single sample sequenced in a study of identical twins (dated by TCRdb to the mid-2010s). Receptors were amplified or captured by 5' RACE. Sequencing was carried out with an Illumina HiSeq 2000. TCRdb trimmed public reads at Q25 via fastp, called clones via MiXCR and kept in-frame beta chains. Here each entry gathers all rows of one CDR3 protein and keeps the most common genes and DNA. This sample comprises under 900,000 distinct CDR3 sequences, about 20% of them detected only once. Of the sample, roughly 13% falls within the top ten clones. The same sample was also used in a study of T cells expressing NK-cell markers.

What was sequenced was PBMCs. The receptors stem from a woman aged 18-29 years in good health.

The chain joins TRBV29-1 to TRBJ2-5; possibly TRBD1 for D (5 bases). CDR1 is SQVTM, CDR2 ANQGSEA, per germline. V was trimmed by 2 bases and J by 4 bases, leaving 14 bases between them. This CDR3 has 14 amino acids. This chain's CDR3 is CSVEKGFRGETQYF. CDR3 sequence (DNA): TGCAGCGTTGAAAAGGGGTTTAGAGGAGAGACCCAGTACTTC.

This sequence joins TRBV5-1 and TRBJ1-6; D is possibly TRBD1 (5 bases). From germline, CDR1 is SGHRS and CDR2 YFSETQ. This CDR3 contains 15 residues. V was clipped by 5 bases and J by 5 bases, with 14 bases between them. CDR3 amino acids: CASRPGPADNSPLHF. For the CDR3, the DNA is TGCGCCAGCAGGCCGGGACCCGCAGATAATTCACCCCTCCACTTT.